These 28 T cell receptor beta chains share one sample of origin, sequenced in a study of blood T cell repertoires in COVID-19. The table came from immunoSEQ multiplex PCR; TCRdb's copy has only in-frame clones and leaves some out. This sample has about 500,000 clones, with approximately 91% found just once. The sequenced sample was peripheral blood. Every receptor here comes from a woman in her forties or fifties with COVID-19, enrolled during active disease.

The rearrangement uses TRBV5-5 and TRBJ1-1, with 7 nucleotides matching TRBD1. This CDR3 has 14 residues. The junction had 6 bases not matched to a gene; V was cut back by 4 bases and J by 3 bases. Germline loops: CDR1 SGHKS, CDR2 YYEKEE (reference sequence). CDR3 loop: CASSLEGAHTEAFF. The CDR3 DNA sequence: TGTGCCAGCAGCCTGGAGGGGGCGCACACTGAAGCTTTCTTT.

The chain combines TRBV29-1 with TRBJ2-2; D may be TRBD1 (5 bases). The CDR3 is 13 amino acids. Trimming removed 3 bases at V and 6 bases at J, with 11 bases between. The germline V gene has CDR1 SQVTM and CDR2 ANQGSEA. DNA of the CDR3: TGCAGCGTTGAGGGGCGGTCCCCCGGGGAGCTGTTTTTT. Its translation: CSVEGRSPGELFF.

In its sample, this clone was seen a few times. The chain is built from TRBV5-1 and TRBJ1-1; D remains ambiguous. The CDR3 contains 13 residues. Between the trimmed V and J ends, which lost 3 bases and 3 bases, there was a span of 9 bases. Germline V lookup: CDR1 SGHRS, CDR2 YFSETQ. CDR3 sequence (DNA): TGCGCCAGCAGCTCTTACTCGGACACTGAAGCTTTCTTT. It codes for CASSSYSDTEAFF.

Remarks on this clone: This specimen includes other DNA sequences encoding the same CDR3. The CDR3 bases are TGTGCCAGCAGCTTAGATGGCTTTAATCAGCCCCAGCATTTT. This gives the protein CASSLDGFNQPQHF. The V gene is TRBV7-9, the J gene TRBJ1-5; D remains ambiguous. Germline CDR1 reads SEHNR; CDR2 reads FQNEAQ (reference sequence). The CDR3 loop spans 14 amino acids. V lost 1 base and J lost 4, with 8 bases in between.

The CDR3 sequence is CASSLGLMGLNEQFF. For the CDR3, the DNA is TGTGCCAGCAGTTTAGGGCTGATGGGTCTCAATGAGCAGTTCTTC. V gene TRBV27 combines with J gene TRBJ2-1; D call uncertain. Germline CDR1 is MNHEY and CDR2 is SMNVEV (reference sequence). Trimming stripped 2 bases from V and 6 bases from J, with 14 bases between. This CDR3 spans 15 amino acids.

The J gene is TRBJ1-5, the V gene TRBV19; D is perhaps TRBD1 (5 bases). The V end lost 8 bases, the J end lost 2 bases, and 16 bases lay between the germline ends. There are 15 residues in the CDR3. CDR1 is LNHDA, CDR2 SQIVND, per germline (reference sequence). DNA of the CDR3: TGTGCCAGTCGTTGGGGGGTGGACGGCAATCAGCCCCAGCATTTT. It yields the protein CASRWGVDGNQPQHF.

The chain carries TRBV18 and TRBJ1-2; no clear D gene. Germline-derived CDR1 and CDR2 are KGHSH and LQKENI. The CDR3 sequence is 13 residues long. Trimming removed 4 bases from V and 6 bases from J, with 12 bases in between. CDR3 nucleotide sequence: TGTGCCAGCTCACGGGATCGGGAAGATGGCTACACCTTC. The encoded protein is CASSRDREDGYTF.

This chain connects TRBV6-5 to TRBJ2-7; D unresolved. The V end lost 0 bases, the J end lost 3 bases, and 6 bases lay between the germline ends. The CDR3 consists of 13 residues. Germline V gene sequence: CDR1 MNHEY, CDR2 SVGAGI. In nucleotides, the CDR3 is TGTGCCAGCAGTTACTCCCCCAACTACGAGCAGTACTTC. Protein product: CASSYSPNYEQYF.

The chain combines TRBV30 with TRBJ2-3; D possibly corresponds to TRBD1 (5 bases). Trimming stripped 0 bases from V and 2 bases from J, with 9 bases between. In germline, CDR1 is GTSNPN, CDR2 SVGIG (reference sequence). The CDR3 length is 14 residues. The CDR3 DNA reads TGTGCCTGGAGTGTCATAGGGGCCACAGATACGCAGTATTTT. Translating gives CAWSVIGATDTQYF.

This CDR3 is CASSRRQGYNSPLHF. CDR3 in DNA: TGCGCCAGCAGCAGGAGACAGGGCTATAATTCACCCCTCCACTTT. The chain employs TRBV5-1 and TRBJ1-6; 7 bases agree with TRBD1. The CDR3 covers 15 residues. V dropped 4 bases and J dropped 3; count of bases not matched to a gene: 4. Germline CDR1 SGHRS, CDR2 YFSETQ.

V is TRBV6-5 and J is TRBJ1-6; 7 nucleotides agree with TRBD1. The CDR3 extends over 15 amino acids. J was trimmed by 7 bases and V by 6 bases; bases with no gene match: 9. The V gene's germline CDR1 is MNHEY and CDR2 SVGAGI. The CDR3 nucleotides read TGTGCCAGCAGCCTCTCGAGAGGGGGCAATTCACCCCTCCACTTT. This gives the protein CASSLSRGGNSPLHF.

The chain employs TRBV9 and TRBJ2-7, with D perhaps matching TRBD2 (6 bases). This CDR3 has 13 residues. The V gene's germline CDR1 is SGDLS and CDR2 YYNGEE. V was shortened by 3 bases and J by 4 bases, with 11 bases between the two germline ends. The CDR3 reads CASSGGREYEQYF. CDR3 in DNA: TGTGCCAGCAGCGGGGGCCGGGAGTACGAGCAGTACTTC.

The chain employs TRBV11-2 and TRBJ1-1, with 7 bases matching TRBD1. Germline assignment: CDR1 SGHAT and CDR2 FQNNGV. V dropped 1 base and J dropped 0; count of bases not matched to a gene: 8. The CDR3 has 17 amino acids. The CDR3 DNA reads TGTGCCAGCAGCTTAGTGGGGACAGCCCAAATGAACACTGAAGCTTTCTTT. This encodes CASSLVGTAQMNTEAFF.

CDR3 nucleotides: TGTGCCAGCAGCTTGATAAGCGGGGAGCAGTTCTTC. Its protein is CASSLISGEQFF. V usage is TRBV5-4 and J usage is TRBJ2-1; possibly TRBD2 for D (6 bases). Germline-derived CDR1 and CDR2 are SGHNT and YYREEE (reference sequence). This CDR3 contains 12 residues. V was shortened by 1 base and J by 10 bases, with 9 bases between the two germline ends. Based on the CDR3 plus reference TRBV5-4 and TRBJ2-1, the full variable domain is ETGVTQSPTHLIKTRGQQVTLRCSSQSGHNTVSWYQQALGQGPQFIFQYYREEENGRGNFPPRFSGLQFPNYSSELNVNALELDDSALYLCASSLISGEQFFGPGTRLTVL.

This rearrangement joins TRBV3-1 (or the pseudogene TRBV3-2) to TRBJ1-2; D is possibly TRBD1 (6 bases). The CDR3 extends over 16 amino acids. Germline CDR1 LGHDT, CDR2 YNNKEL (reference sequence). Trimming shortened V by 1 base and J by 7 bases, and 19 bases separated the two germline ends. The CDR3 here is CASSQGGNGGARGYTF. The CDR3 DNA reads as TGTGCCAGCAGCCAAGGAGGTAATGGGGGGGCGCGTGGCTACACCTTC.

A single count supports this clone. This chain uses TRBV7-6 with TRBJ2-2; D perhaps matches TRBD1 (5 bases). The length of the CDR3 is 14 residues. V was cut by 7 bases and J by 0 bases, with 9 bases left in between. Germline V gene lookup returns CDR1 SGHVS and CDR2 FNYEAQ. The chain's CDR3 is CASTRGSNTGELFF. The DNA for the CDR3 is TGTGCCAGCACTAGGGGATCGAACACCGGGGAGCTGTTTTTT.

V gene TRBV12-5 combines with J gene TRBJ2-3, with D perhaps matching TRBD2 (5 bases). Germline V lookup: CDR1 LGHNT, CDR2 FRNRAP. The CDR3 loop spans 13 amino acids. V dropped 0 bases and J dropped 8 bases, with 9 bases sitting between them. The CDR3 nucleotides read TGTGCTAGTGGTTTGGTAGGCGGAGGTACGCAGTATTTT. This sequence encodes CASGLVGGGTQYF.

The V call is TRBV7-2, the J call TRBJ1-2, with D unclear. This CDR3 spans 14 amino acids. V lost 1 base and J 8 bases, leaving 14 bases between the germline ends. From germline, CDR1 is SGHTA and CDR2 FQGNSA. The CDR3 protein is CASSLDFTGGGYTF. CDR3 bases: TGTGCCAGCAGCTTAGATTTTACGGGAGGGGGCTACACCTTC.

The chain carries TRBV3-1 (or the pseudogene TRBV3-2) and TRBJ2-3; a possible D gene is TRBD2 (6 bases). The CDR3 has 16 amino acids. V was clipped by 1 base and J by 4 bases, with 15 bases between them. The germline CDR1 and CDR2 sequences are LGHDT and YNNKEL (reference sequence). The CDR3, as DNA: TGTGCCAGCAGCCAAGGGGGAGGTCGGGTCTCAGATACGCAGTATTTT. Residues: CASSQGGGRVSDTQYF.

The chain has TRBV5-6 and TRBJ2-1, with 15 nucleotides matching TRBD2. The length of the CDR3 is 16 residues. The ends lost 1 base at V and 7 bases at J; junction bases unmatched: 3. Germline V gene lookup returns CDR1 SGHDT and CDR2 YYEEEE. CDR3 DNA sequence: TGTGCCAGCAGCTTGAATGGACTAGCGGGGGGGAATGAGCAGTTCTTC. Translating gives CASSLNGLAGGNEQFF.

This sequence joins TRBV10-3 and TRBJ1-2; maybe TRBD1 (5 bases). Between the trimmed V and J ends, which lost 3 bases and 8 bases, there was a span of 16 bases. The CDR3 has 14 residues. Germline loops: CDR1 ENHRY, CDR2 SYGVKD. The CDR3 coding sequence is TGTGCCATCAGTGAACCGACAGACGAGGAAGGCTACACCTTC. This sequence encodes CAISEPTDEEGYTF.

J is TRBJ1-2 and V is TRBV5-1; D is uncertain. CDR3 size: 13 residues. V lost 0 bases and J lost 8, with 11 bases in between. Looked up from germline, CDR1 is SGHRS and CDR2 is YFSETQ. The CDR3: CASSLVLAKGYTF. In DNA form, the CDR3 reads TGCGCCAGCAGCTTGGTTCTTGCGAAGGGCTACACCTTC.

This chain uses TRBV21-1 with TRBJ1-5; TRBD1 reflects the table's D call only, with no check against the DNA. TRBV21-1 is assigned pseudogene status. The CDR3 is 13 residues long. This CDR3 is CASSSGFIGPQHF. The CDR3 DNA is TGTGCCAGCAGCTCAGGATTTATCGGGCCCCAGCATTTT.

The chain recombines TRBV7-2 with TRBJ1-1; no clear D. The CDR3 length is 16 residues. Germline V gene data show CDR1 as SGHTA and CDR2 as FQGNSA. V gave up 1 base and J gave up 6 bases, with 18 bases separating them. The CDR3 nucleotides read TGTGCCAGCAGCTTAGGGGGTGGGAGGGTTAAGGCTGAAGCTTTCTTT. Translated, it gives CASSLGGGRVKAEAFF.

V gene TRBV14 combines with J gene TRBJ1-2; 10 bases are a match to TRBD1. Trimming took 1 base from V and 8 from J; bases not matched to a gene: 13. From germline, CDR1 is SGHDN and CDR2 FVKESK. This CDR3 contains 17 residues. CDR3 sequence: CASSQVGSRTGGPGYTF. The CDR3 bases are TGTGCCAGCAGCCAAGTAGGCTCTCGGACAGGGGGACCCGGCTACACCTTC.

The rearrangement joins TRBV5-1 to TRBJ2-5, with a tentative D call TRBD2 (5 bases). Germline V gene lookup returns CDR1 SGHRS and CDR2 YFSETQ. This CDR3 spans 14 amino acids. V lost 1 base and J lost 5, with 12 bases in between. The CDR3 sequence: CASSLRGGKETQYF. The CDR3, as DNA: TGCGCCAGCAGCTTGCGGGGTGGGAAGGAGACCCAGTACTTC.

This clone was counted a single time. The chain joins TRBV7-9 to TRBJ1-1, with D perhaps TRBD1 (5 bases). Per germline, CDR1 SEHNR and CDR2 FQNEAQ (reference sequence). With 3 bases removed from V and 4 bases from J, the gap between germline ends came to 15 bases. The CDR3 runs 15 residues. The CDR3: CASSFGGAGGTEAFF. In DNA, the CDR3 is TGTGCCAGCAGCTTTGGAGGGGCTGGAGGCACTGAAGCTTTCTTT.

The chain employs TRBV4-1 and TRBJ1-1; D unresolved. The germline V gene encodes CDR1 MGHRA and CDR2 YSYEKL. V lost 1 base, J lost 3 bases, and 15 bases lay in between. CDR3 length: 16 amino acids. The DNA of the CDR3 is TGCGCCAGCAGCCAAGGAGGGAGGGCCAGGCACACTGAAGCTTTCTTT. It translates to CASSQGGRARHTEAFF.